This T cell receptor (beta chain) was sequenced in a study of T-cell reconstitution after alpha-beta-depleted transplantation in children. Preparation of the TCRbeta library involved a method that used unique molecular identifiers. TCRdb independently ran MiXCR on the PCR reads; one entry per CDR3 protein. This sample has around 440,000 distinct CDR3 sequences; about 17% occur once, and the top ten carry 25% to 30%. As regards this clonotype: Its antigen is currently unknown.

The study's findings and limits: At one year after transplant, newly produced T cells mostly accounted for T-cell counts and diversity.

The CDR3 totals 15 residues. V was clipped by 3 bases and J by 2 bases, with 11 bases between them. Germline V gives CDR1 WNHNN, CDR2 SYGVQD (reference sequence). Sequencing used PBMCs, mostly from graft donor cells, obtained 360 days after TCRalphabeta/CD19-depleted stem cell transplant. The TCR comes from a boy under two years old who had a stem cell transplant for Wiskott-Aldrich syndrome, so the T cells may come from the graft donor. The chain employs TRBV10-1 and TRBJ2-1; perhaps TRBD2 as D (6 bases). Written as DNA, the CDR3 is TGCGCCAGCAGTGAACGGGAGTGGCCCTACAATGAGCAGTTCTTC. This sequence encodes CASSEREWPYNEQFF.